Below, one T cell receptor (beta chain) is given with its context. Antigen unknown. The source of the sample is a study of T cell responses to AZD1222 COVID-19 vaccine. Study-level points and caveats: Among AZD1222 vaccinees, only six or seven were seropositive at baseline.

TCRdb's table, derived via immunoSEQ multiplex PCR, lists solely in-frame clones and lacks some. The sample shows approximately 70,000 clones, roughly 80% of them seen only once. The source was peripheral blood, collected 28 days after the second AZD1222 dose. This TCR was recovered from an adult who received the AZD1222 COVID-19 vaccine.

CDR3 sequence: CASSTRGAGQPQHF. The CDR3 DNA reads TGTGCCAGTAGTACACGGGGGGCAGGTCAGCCCCAGCATTTT. The V gene is TRBV19, the J gene TRBJ1-5, with D possibly being TRBD1 (6 bases). V dropped 4 bases and J dropped 6 bases, with 13 bases sitting between them. The CDR3 has 14 residues. In germline, CDR1 is LNHDA, CDR2 SQIVND (reference sequence).